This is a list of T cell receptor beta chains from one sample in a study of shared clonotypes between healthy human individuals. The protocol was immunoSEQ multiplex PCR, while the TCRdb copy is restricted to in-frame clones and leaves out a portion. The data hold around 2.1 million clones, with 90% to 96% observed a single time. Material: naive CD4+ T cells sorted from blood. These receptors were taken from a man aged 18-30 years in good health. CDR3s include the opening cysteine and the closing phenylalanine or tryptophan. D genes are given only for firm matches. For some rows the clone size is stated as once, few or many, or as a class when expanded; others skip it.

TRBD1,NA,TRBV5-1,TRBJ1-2,CASSSGQGLEVYGYTF,TGCGCCAGCAGCTCGGGACAGGGACTAGAAGTATATGGCTACACCTTC
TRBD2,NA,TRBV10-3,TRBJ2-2,CAISAASGGNTGELFF,TGTGCCATCAGTGCGGCTAGCGGAGGGAACACCGGGGAGCTGTTTTTT
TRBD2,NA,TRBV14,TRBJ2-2,CASSQELAGGPIGELFF,TGTGCCAGCAGCCAAGAACTAGCGGGAGGGCCGATCGGGGAGCTGTTTTTT
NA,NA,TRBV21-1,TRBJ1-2,CASSAMRATGGTVYGYTF,TGTGCCAGCAGCGCAATGAGGGCAACAGGGGGCACGGTCTATGGCTACACCTTC
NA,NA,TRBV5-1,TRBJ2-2,CASSPPTGGNTGELFF,TGCGCCAGCAGCCCACCGACCGGGGGGAACACCGGGGAGCTGTTTTTT
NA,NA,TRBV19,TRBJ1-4,CASSIDDSVATNEKLFF,TGTGCCAGTAGTATAGACGACAGCGTTGCAACTAATGAAAAACTGTTTTTT
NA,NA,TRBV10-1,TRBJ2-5,CASSTVRGETQYF,TGCGCCAGCAGTACCGTCAGGGGAGAGACCCAGTACTTC
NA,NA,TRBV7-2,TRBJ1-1,CASSLVAGLNTEAFF,TGTGCCAGCAGCTTAGTAGCAGGATTGAACACTGAAGCTTTCTTT
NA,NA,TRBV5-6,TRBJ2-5,CASSLAAETQYF,TGTGCCAGCAGCTTGGCTGCAGAGACCCAGTACTTC
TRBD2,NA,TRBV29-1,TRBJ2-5,CSVTSGQETQYF,TGCAGCGTCACTAGCGGTCAAGAGACCCAGTACTTC
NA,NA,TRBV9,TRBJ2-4,CASSVGRDVSKNIQYF,TGTGCCAGCAGCGTCGGCCGGGATGTTTCCAAAAACATTCAGTACTTC
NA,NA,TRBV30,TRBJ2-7,CASVGREAYEQYF,TGTGCCTCGGTCGGCAGGGAGGCCTACGAGCAGTACTTC
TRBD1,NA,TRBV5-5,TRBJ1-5,CASSLDPGQGGQPQHF,TGTGCCAGCAGCTTGGATCCGGGACAGGGAGGTCAGCCCCAGCATTTT
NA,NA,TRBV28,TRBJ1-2,CASKLQGVRGYTF,TGTGCCAGCAAACTACAGGGTGTGCGCGGCTACACCTTC
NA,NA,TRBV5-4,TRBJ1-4,CASSSGSSHEKLFF,TGTGCCAGCAGCTCAGGGTCAAGCCATGAAAAACTGTTTTTT
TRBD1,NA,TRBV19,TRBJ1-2,CASSITGDTYGYTF,TGTGCCAGTAGTATCACAGGGGATACCTATGGCTACACCTTC
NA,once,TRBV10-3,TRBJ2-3,CAIRPTETSTDTQYF,TGTGCCATCCGTCCCACCGAGACTAGCACAGATACGCAGTATTTT
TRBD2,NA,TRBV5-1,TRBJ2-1,CASSLVPGLASGDNEQFF,TGCGCCAGCAGCTTGGTTCCTGGGCTGGCTAGCGGGGACAATGAGCAGTTCTTC
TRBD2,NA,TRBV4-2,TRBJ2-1,CASSQDRYEREGNEQFF,TGTGCCAGCAGCCAAGATCGGTACGAGCGGGAGGGAAATGAGCAGTTCTTC
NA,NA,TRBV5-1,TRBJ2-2,CASSLAAAANTGELFF,TGCGCCAGCAGCTTGGCCGCGGCTGCCAACACCGGGGAGCTGTTTTTT
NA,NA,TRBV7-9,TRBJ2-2,CASSFRVAGPTDTGELFF,TGTGCCAGCAGCTTTAGAGTAGCAGGACCTACGGACACCGGGGAGCTGTTTTTT
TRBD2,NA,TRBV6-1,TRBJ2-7,CASSERGQRGLAGASPTYEQYF,TGTGCCAGCAGTGAAAGGGGGCAGAGGGGACTAGCGGGAGCCTCCCCTACCTACGAGCAGTACTTC
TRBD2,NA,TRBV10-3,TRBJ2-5,CAISESAGGLYQETQYF,TGTGCCATCAGTGAGTCTGCGGGGGGCTTGTACCAAGAGACCCAGTACTTC
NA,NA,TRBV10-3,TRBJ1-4,CAISEEKKLFF,TGTGCCATCAGTGAGGAAAAAAAACTGTTTTTT
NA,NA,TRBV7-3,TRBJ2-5,CASSLTSGYQETQYF,TGTGCCAGCAGCTTAACCAGCGGCTACCAAGAGACCCAGTACTTC
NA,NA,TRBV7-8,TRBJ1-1,CASSTSQGYTEAFF,TGTGCCAGCAGCACCTCACAGGGTTACACTGAAGCTTTCTTT
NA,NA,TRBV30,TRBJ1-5,CAWSDGGNQPQHF,TGTGCCTGGAGCGACGGGGGCAATCAGCCCCAGCATTTT
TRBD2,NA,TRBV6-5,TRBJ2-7,CASSLGGWQYF,TGTGCCAGCAGTCTCGGGGGGTGGCAGTACTTC
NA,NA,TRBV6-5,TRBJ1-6,CASSYSDLSYNSPLHF,TGTGCCAGCAGTTACTCTGACCTCTCCTATAATTCACCCCTCCACTTT